Listed here is a single T cell receptor beta chain. At least ten counts were recorded for this clonotype. The specificity of this receptor is unknown. Nothing much larger sits one base from this clone, and base qualities are not available. The source of the sample is a study of molecular identifiers for immune sequencing clone quantification (dated by TCRdb to 2016 to 2018). General notes on the study: For a replicate experiment, the RNA from either approximately 20,000 or 100,000 naive CD8 T cells was divided into five aliquots, and four of those aliquots went on to sequencing. The study was a methods study using CD8 T cells to benchmark molecular-identifier clustering-based TCR repertoire sequencing (MIDCIRS) and TCR RNA copy counting. The research as a whole found: Even against a background of about a million naive CD8 T cells, spiked-in Jurkat TCR RNA amounting to a single cell's worth was reported to be detectable. When barcode sub-clustering was omitted, TCR diversity was inflated by chimeric consensus sequences, with chimeras reaching as high as 47%. Modeling estimated roughly 3.2 recovered TCR RNA copies per cell, compared with about 10 by digital PCR, which implies about 30% capture efficiency. In CMV-specific effector cells, over 99% of molecules were held by clones above 20 RNA copies, whereas under 1% of molecules were held by such clones in naive cells. Highly expanded clone sizes could be underestimated because identical TCR molecules may share a barcode. The naive libraries included spiked-in Jurkat TCR RNA (about 9 copies' worth), and this Jurkat TCR RNA is not part of the donor repertoire.

The library was generated by PCR. Sequenced on a NextSeq 500. Bulk TCR libraries were generated as previously described, with the TCR primers listed in Table S5 used. Purification of total RNA was performed with the Qiagen AllPrep DNA/RNA kit. Reads from multiple sequencing runs of the same library were pooled before analysis. In the original analysis: Reads were retained only if the reads had an exact TCR constant sequence, and the retained reads were trimmed to 150 nt and grouped according to their 12-nt molecular barcodes. Reads inside each barcode group were sub-clustered using a 15% Levenshtein threshold, and a quality-weighted consensus sequence was constructed for each RNA molecule. Non-functional sequences were filtered out, along with any lower-count sequence sitting one edit away from another sequence. Based on a fit of two negative binomial distributions, barcode sub-clusters having less than 20% of the maximum read count were discarded. The public reads were reprocessed in TCRdb via fastp at Q25 and MiXCR, keeping in-frame beta chains. Each CDR3 protein appears once, grouped with its most common genes and DNA. These V and J calls derive from TCRdb rather than the authors' analysis. The sample table shows around 300,000 distinct CDR3 sequences, and roughly a quarter are seen once. Of the sample, around 0.74% falls within the top ten clones.

Libraries of naive CD8 T cells were built from anywhere between roughly 17,000 and 1,000,000 sorted cells, with 10%, 30% or 50% of the purified RNA used. Naive CD8 T cells, defined as CD8+CD4-CCR7+CD45RA+, were FACS-sorted into RLT Plus buffer on a BD FACSAria II. Nine to eleven TCR copies' worth of Jurkat RNA were spiked into roughly 18,000-1,000,000 naive CD8 T cell samples to test detection sensitivity. Enrichment of CD8 T cells was performed with RosetteSep CD8+ T Cell Enrichment Cocktail and Ficoll-Paque, after which ACK red cell lysis was carried out. This TCR was recovered from a human donor in good health. Some libraries in this study had Jurkat cell RNA spiked in. Sequences were obtained from naive CD8+ T cells from blood, with Jurkat cell RNA spiked in. The intended sense of this specimen's cell subset or site label: FACS-sorted CD8+CD4-CCR7+CD45RA+ naive T cells.

The DNA sequence is as follows: TGCGCCAGCAGCTGGGGCAATGAGCAGTTCTTC. Its product reads: CASSWGNEQFF. The V and J segments used are TRBV5-1 and TRBJ2-1; the D gene cannot be resolved reliably. There are 11 amino acids in the CDR3, from cysteine to phenylalanine inclusive. Kept here is only the CDR3 DNA, which spans 33 bases and is read in frame from base 1. Cut back by 3 bases and 6 bases, the V and J ends lie 4 bases apart. According to the germline V gene, CDR1 reads SGHRS and CDR2 reads YFSETQ.